This T cell receptor beta chain appears in the sequencing data of a study of blood T cell repertoires in COVID-19 (dated by TCRdb to the early 2020s). Some background on the complete study: Samples from collaborators originated in the United States, Italy and Spain and spanned both the acute and convalescent phases of COVID-19. The material from the prospective study consisted of cDNA or gDNA derived from T cells, B-cell-depleted T cells, or PBMCs. The sample metadata nearly always contained a de-identified subject ID, COVID-19 status, age in years and sex. Where available, HLA class I and class II types were taken from metadata supplied by the sample provider and were not determined by assay-based typing. The dataset comprised deeply sampled blood TCRbeta repertoires from subjects exposed to, actively infected with, or recovered from COVID-19. The repertoires were made available in a free public database intended to serve as a resource for research on the immune response to SARS-CoV-2. The samples were drawn from two sources: the first 160 participants of the ongoing ImmuneRACE study, and fewer than 1,500 subjects contributed by 6 global collaborators. Overall study outcomes, separate from this receptor: The amount of clinical and demographic metadata varied by source and participant and was provided uncurated.

The immunoSEQ Assay, a bias-controlled multiplex PCR, was used to amplify TCRbeta CDR3 regions from genomic DNA. In the source study's methods: The number of nucleated cells in each sample was estimated from the amplification of reference gene primers within the assay. To quantify the absolute abundance of each unique TCRbeta CDR3 rearrangement, sequence reads were collapsed and filtered. Productive Simpson clonality was computed per sample as the square root of Simpson's diversity index over productive rearrangements. The table was pulled from immuneACCESS by TCRdb, which kept in-frame rearrangements only. Such tables lose some clones; where checked, under half of the loss comes from unresolved V genes, and the rest has no known cause. That table is the source of V, J and clone size, and D and trimming were worked out from the DNA. The table for this sample lists approximately 59,000 clones; approximately 78% of them were counted only once. The biggest ten clones account for 15% to 17% of the sample.

The collaborating institutions used their own protocols to collect whole blood in K2EDTA tubes. For TCRbeta analysis, collaborators shipped samples as frozen whole blood, isolated PBMCs, or DNA extracted from either of those sample types. As regards this clone: Its antigen is still unknown. No per-base quality is available; no much larger clone lies one base away.

The TCR originated in a man older than 75 with acute or convalescent COVID-19. The source material was peripheral blood.

The DNA sequence follows: TGTGCCAGCTCACTGGGGGCAGCTGCGGGCACCGGGGAGCTGTTTTTT. It translates as CASSLGAAAGTGELFF. The chain is encoded by TRBV18 joined to TRBJ2-2; the D gene is perhaps TRBD1, on 6 matching bases. The germline V gene provides CDR1 KGHSH and CDR2 LQKENI. V is pared back by 4 bases and J by 4 bases, with 16 bases lying between the germline termini. The CDR3 runs 16 amino acids, cysteine and phenylalanine included. Only CDR3 DNA remains: 48 bases, in frame from the first base. The full variable domain, completed from the reference TRBV18 and TRBJ2-2 proteins outside the CDR3, reads NAGVMQNPRHLVRRRGQEARLRCSPMKGHSHVYWYRQLPEEGLKFMVYLQKENIIDESGMPKERFSAEFPKEGPSILRIQQVVRGDSAAYFCASSLGAAAGTGELFFGEGSRLTVL.